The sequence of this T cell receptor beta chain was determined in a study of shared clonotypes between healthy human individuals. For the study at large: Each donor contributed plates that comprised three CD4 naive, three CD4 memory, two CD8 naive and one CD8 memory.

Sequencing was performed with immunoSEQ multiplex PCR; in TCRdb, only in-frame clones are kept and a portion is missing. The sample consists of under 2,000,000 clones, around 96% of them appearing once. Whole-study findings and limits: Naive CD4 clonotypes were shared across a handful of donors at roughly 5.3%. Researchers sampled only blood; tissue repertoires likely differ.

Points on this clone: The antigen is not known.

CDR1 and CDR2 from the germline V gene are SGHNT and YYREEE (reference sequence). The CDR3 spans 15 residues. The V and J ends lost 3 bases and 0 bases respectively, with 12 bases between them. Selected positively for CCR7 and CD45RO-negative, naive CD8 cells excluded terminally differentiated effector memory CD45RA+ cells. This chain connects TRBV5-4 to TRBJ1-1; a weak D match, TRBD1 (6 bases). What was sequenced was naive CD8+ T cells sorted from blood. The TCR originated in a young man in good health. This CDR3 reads CASSSDSTLNTEAFF. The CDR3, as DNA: TGTGCCAGCAGCTCGGACAGTACCTTGAACACTGAAGCTTTCTTT.